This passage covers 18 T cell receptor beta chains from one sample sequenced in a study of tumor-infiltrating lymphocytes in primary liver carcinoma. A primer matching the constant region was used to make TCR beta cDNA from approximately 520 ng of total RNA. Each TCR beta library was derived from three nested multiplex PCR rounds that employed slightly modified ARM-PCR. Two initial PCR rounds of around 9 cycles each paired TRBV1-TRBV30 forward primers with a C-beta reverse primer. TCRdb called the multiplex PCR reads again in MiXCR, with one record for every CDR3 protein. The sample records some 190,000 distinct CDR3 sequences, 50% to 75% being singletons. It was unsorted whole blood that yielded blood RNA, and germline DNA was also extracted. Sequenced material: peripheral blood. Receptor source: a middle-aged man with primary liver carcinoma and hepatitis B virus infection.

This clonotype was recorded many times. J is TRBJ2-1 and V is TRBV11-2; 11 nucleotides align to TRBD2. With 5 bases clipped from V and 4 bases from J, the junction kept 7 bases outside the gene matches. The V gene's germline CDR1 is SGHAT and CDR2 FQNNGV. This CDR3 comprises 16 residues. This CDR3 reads CASSRQLAGDYNEQFF. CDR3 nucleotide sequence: TGTGCCAGCAGCCGTCAACTAGCGGGAGATTACAATGAGCAGTTCTTC.

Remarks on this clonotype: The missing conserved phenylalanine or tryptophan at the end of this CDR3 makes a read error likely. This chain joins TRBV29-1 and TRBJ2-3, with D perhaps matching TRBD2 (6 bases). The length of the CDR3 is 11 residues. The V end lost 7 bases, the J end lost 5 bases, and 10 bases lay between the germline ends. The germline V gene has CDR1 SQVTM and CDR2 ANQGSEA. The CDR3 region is CSADGGDTQYL. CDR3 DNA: TGCAGCGCGGACGGGGGAGATACGCAGTATCTT.

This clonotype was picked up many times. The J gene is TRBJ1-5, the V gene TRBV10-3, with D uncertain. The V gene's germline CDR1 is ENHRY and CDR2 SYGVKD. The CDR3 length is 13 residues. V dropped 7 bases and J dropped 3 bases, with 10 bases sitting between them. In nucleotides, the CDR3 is TGTGCCATCACTCAAAGTCTCAATCAGCCCCAGCATTTT. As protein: CAITQSLNQPQHF.

This CDR3 reads CASSVKQVELFF. The CDR3 DNA follows: TGCGCCAGCAGTGTGAAGCAGGTTGAGCTGTTTTTT. The chain links TRBV10-1 to TRBJ2-2; D is undetermined. Trimming removed 4 bases at V and 11 bases at J, with 11 bases between. Germline V CDR1 and CDR2: WNHNN, SYGVQD (reference sequence). The CDR3 is 12 amino acids.

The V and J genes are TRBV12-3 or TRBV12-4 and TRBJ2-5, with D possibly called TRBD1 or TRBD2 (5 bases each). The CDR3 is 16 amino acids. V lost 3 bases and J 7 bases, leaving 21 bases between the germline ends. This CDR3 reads CASSFQQVFSGGTQYF. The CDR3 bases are TGTGCCAGCAGTTTTCAGCAGGTTTTTAGTGGGGGGACCCAGTACTTC.

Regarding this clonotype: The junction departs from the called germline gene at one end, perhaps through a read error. The CDR3 sequence: CASRAWTGTTEQLF. The CDR3 DNA follows: TGTGCCAGCAGAGCCTGGACAGGGACTACTGAGCAGCTCTTC. The rearrangement joins TRBV12-3 or TRBV12-4 to TRBJ2-1; D possibly corresponds to TRBD1 (8 bases). The CDR3 is 14 residues long.

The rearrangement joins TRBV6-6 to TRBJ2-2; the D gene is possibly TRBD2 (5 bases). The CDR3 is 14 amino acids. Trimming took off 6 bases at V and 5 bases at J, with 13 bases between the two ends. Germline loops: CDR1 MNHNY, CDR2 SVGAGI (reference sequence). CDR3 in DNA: TGTGCCAGCAGCCTTAGCGAAAGTACCGGGGAGCTGTTTTTT. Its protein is CASSLSESTGELFF.

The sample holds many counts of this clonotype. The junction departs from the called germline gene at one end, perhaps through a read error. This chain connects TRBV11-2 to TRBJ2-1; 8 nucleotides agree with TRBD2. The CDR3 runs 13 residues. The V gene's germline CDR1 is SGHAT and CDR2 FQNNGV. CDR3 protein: CTERLAFGNEQFF. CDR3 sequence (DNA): TGCACCGAGAGACTAGCGTTCGGGAATGAGCAGTTCTTC.

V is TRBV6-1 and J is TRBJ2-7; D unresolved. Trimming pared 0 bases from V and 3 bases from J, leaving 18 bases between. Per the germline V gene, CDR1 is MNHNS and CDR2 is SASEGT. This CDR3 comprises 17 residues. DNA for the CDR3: TGTGCCAGCAGTGAAGCGATTCTTATTCGCGGAGTCTACGAGCAGTACTTC. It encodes CASSEAILIRGVYEQYF.

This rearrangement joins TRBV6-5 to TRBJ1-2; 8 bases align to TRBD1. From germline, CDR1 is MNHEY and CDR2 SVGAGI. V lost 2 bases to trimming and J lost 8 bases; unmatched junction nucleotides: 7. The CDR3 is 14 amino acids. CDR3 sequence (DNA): TGTGCCAGCAGTTACGCGACAGGGGAGGAAGGCTACACCTTC. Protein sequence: CASSYATGEEGYTF.

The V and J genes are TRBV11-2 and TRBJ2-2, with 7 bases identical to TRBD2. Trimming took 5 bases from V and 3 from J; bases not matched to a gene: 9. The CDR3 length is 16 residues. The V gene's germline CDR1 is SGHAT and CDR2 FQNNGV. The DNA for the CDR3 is TGTGCCAGCAGCATAGTGGCGGGAGACCACACCGGGGAGCTGTTTTTT. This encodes CASSIVAGDHTGELFF.

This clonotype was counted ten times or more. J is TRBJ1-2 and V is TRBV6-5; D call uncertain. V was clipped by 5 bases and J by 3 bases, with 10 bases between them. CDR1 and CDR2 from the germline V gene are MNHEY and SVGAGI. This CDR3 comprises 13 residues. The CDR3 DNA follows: TGTGCCAGCAGTAGAGACGGTCACTATGGCTACACCTTC. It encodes CASSRDGHYGYTF.

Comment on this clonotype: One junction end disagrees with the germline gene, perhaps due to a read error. The CDR3 sequence: CNVGTALGWDYEQYF. In DNA form, the CDR3 reads TGCAACGTTGGTACAGCTTTAGGATGGGACTACGAGCAGTACTTC. The chain recombines TRBV29-1 with TRBJ2-7; D gene unclear. Germline V lookup: CDR1 SQVTM, CDR2 ANQGSEA. The CDR3 is 15 residues long.

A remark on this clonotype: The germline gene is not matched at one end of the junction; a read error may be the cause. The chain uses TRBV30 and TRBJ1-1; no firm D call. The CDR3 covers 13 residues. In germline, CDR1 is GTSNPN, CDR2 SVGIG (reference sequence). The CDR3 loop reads CARSVHSGTEAFF. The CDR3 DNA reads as TGTGCCCGGAGTGTACACTCTGGGACTGAAGCTTTCTTT. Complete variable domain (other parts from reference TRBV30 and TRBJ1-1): SQTIHQWPATLVQPVGSPLSLECTVEGTSNPNLYWYRQAAGRGLQLLFYSVGIGQISSEVPQNLSASRPQDRQFILSSKKLLLSDSGFYLCARSVHSGTEAFFGQGTRLTVV.

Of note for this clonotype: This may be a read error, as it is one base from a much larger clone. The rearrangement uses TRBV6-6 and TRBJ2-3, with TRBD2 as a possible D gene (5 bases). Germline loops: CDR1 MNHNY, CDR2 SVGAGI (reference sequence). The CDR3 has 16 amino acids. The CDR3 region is CVSSYSTTGVTDTQYF. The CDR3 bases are TGTGTCAGCAGTTACTCTACGACCGGGGTGACAGATACGCAGTATTTT.

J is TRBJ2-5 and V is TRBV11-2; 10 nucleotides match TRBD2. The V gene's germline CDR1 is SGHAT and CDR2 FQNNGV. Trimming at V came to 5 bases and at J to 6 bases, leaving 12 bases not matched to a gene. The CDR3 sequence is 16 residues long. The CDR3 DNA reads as TGTGCCAGCAGCCCAGCTAGCGGGAGTGTCATAAAGACCCAGTACTTC. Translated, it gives CASSPASGSVIKTQYF.

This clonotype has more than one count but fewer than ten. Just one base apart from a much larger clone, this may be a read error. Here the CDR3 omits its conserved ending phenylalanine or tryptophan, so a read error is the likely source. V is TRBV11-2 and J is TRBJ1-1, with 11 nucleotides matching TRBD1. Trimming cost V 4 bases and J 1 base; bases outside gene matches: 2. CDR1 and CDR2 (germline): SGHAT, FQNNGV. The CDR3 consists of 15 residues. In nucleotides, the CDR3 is TGTGCCAGCAGCTGGGGACAGGGGGGGAACACTGAAGCTTTCCTT. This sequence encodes CASSWGQGGNTEAFL.

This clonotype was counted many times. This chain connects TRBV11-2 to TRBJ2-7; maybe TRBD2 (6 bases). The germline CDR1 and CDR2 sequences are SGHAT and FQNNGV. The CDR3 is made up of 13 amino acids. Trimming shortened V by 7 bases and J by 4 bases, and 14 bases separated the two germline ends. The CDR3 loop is CASNPTSTYEQYF. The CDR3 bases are TGTGCCAGCAACCCCACTAGCACTTACGAGCAGTACTTC.